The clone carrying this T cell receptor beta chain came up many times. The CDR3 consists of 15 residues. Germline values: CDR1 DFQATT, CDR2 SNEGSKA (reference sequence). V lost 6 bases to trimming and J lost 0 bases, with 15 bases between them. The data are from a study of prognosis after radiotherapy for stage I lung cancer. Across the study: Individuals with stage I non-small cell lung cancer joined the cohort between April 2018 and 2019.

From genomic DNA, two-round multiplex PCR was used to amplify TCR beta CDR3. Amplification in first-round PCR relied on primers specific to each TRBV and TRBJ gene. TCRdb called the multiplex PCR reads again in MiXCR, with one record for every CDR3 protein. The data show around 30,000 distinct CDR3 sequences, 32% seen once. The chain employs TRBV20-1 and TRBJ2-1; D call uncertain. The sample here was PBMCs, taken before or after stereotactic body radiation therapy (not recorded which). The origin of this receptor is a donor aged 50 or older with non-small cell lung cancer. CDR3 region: CSAAHSGRSYNEQFF. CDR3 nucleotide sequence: TGCAGTGCCGCTCATTCGGGTCGCTCCTACAATGAGCAGTTCTTC.